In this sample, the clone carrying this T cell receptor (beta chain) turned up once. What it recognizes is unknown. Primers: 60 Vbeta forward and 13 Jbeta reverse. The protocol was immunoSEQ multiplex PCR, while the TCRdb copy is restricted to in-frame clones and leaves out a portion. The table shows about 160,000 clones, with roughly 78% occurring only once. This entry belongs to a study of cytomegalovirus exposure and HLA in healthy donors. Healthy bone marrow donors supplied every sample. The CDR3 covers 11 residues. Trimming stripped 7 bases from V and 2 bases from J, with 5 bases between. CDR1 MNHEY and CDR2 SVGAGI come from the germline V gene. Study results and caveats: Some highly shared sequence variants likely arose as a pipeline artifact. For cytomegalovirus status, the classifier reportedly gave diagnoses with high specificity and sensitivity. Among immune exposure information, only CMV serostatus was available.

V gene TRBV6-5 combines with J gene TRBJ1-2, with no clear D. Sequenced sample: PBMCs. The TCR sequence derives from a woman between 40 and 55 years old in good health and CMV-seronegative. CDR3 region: CASILNYGYTF. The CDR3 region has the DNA TGTGCCAGCATCTTGAACTATGGCTACACCTTC.